This T cell receptor (beta chain) was obtained from a study of shared clonotypes between healthy human individuals. Sequencing used immunoSEQ multiplex PCR; TCRdb keeps in-frame clones, though not all of them. The table lists under 850,000 clones, approximately 92% of them singletons, with 24% in the top ten. This clone was picked up one time. Germline lookup yields CDR1 SNHLY and CDR2 FYNNEI. The V and J ends lost 3 bases and 2 bases respectively, with 14 bases between them. The CDR3 has 15 residues. The naive CD8 population came from CD45RO-negative cells selected for CCR7, without terminally differentiated effector memory CD45RA+ cells.

This sequence was found in a man younger than 40 in good health. The specimen was naive CD8+ T cells sorted from blood. V is TRBV2 and J is TRBJ2-7; D tentatively fits TRBD1 or TRBD2 (5 bases each). CDR3 in amino acids: CASSEWDGSPYEQYF. The CDR3 coding sequence is TGTGCCAGCAGTGAGTGGGACGGGTCCCCCTACGAGCAGTACTTC.